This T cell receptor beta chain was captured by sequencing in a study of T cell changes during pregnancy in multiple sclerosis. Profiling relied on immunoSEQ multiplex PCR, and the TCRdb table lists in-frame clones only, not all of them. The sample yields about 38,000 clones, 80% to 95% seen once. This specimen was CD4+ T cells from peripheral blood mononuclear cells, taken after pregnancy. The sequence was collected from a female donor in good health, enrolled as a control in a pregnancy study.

The CDR3 protein is CASSALAGGPYNEQFF. For the CDR3, the DNA is TGTGCCAGCAGCGCCCTAGCGGGGGGCCCCTACAATGAGCAGTTCTTC. The rearrangement links TRBV7-2 to TRBJ2-1; 11 nucleotides line up with TRBD2. The germline CDR1 and CDR2 sequences are SGHTA and FQGNSA. The trim removed 5 bases at V and 2 bases at J, leaving 5 bases unmatched. The CDR3 contains 16 residues.